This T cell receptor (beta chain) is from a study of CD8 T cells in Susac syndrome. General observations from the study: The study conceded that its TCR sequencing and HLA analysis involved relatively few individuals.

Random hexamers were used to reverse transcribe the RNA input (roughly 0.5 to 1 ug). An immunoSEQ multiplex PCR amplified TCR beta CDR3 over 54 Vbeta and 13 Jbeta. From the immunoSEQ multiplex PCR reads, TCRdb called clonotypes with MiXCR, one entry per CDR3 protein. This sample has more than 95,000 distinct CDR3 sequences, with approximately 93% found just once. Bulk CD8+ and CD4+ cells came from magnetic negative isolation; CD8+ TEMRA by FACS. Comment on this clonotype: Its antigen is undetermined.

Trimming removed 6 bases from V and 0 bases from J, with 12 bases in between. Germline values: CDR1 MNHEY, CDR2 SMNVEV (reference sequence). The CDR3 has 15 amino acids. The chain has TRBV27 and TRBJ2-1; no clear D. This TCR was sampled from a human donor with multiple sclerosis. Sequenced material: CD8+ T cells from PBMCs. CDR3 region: CASRVSRSSYNEQFF. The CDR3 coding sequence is TGTGCCAGCAGGGTGTCCCGGAGCTCCTACAATGAGCAGTTCTTC.